This T cell receptor (beta chain) was identified in a study of blood T cell repertoires in COVID-19. TCRdb keeps only in-frame clones here, not all; method: immunoSEQ multiplex PCR. This repertoire shows 160,000 or so clones, approximately 80% found once; its top ten account for roughly 15%. The sample was PBMCs or T cells enriched from blood (not recorded which). The receptor was isolated from a man between 45 and 60 years old who had recovered from COVID-19.

CDR3 protein: CAISETGGFSGNTIYF. In DNA, the CDR3 is TGTGCCATCAGTGAGACAGGGGGCTTTTCTGGAAACACCATATATTTT. The chain links TRBV10-3 to TRBJ1-3, with 9 bases aligning to TRBD1. Germline V lookup: CDR1 ENHRY, CDR2 SYGVKD. The CDR3 runs 16 residues. V was pared by 2 bases and J by 1 base, with 3 bases of the junction left unmatched.